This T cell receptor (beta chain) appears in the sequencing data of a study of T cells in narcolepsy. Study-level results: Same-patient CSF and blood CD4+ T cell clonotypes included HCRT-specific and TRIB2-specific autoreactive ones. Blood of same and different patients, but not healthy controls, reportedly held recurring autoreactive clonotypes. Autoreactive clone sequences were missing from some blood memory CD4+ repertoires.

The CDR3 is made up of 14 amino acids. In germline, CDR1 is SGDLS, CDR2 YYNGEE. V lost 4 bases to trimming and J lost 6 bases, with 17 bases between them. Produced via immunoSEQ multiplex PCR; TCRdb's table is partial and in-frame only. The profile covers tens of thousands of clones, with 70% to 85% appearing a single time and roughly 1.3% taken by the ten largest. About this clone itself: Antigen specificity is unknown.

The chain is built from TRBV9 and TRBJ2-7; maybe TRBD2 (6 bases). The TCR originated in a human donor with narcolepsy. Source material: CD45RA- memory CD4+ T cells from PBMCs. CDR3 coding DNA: TGTGCCAGCAGCTTGCAGGGAGGAAAAGCCGAGCAGTACTTC. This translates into CASSLQGGKAEQYF.